A single count supports the clone carrying this T cell receptor beta chain. No antigen is known for it. The data were taken from a study of T cell responses to AZD1222 COVID-19 vaccine. Whole-study results and caveats: The span of vaccine-associated CD4 TCRs extended across spike, with dominance at 160-218 and 743-854. No repertoire was sampled before or during the peak T cell response, only after it. Spike-specific TCR breadth and depth grew following two AZD1222 doses. In a largely white British group with more females than males, clonal diversity was possibly underestimated.

Method: immunoSEQ multiplex PCR; TCRdb's copy keeps in-frame clones and lacks some. The sample includes 150,000 to 200,000 clones, 80% to 95% of them seen just once. Germline CDR1 SNHLY, CDR2 FYNNEI. The V and J ends lost 3 bases and 3 bases, in that order; junction bases with no gene match: 10. The CDR3 extends over 16 amino acids. The sequenced sample was peripheral blood, obtained on day 0 of AZD1222 vaccination. This rearrangement joins TRBV2 to TRBJ1-1; 7 positions match TRBD1. This clonotype was obtained from an adult in good health. CDR3 amino acids: CASSDPRDSSDTEAFF. The CDR3 DNA sequence: TGTGCCAGCAGTGATCCGCGGGACAGCTCCGACACTGAAGCTTTCTTT.